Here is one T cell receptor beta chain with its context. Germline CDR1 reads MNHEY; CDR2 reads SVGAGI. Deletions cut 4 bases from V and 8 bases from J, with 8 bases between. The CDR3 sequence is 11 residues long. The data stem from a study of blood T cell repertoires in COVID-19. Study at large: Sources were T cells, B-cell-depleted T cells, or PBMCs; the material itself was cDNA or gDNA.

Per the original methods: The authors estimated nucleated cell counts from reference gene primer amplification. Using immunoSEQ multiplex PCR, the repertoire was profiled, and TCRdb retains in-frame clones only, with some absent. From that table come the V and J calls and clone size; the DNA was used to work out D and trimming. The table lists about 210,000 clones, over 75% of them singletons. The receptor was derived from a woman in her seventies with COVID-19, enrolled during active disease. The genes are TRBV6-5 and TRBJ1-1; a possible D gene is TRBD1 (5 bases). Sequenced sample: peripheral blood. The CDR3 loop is CASSSSGEAFF. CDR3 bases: TGTGCCAGCAGTTCATCAGGGGAAGCTTTCTTT.